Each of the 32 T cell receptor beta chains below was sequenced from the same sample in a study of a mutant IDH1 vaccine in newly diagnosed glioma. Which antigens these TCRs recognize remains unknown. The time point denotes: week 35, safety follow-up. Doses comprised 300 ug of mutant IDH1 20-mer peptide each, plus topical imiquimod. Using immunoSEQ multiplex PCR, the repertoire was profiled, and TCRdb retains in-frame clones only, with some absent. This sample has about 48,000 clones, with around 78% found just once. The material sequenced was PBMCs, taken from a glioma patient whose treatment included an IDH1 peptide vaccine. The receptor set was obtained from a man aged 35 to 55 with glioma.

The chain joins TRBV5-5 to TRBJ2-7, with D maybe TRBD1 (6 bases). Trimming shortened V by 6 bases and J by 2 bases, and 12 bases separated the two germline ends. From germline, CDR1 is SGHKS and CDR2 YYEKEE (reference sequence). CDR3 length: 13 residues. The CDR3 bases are TGTGCCAGCACGAAGGACAGCACCTACGAGCAGTACTTC. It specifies CASTKDSTYEQYF.

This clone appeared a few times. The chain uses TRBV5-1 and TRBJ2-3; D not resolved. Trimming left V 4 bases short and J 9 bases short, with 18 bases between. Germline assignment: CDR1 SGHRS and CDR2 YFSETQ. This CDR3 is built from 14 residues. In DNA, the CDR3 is TGCGCCAGCAGCAACCCCACGGGTCCAAGGACGCAGTATTTT. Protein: CASSNPTGPRTQYF. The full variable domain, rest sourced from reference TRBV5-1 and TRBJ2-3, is KAGVTQTPRYLIKTRGQQVTLSCSPISGHRSVSWYQQTPGQGLQFLFEYFSETQRNKGNFPGRFSGRQFSNSRSEMNVSTLELGDSALYLCASSNPTGPRTQYFGPGTRLTVL.

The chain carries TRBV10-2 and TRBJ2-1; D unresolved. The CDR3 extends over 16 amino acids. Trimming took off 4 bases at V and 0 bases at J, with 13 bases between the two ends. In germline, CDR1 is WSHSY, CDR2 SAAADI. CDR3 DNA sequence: TGCGCCAGCAGTGTTAACTCCTACAGCTCCTACAATGAGCAGTTCTTC. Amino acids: CASSVNSYSSYNEQFF.

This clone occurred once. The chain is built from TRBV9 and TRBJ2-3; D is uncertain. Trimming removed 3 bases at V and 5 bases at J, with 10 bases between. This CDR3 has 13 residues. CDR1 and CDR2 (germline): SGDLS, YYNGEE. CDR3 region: CASSALDGDTQYF. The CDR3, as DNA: TGTGCCAGCAGCGCCCTCGATGGAGATACGCAGTATTTT.

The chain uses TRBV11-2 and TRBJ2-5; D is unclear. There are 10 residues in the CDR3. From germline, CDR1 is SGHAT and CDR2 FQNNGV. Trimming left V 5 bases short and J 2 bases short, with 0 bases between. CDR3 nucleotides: TGTGCCAGCAGCCAAGAGACCCAGTACTTC. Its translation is CASSQETQYF.

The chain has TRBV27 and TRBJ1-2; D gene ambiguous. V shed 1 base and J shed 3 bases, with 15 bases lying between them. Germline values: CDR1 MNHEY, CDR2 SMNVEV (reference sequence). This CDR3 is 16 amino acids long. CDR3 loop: CASSLYPRVGDYGYTF. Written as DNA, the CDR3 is TGTGCCAGCAGTTTATACCCCCGGGTAGGAGACTATGGCTACACCTTC.

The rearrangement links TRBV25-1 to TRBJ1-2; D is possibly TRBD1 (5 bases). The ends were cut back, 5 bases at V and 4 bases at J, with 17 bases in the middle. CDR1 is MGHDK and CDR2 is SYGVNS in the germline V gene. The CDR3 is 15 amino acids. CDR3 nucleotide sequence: TGTGCCAGCAGTCCGACGGGGACTATTCTCTATGGCTACACCTTC. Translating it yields CASSPTGTILYGYTF.

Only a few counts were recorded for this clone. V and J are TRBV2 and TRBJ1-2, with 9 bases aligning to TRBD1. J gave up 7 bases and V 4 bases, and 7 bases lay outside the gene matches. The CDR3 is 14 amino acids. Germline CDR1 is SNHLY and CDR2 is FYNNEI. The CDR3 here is CASSGQGEGGGYTF. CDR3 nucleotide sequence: TGTGCCAGCAGTGGACAGGGGGAGGGAGGTGGCTACACCTTC.

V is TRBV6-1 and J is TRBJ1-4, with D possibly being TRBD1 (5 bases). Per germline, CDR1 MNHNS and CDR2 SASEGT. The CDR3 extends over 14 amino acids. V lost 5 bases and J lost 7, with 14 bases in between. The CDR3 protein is CASSMGEAGEKLFF. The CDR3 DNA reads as TGTGCCAGCAGTATGGGGGAGGCAGGTGAAAAACTGTTTTTT.

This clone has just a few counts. CDR3 DNA sequence: TGTGCCAGCACCAAAGGGACTAGCGATACGCAGTATTTT. Amino acids: CASTKGTSDTQYF. The chain recombines TRBV5-4 with TRBJ2-3; TRBD2 matches 9 bases. The germline gives CDR1 SGHNT, CDR2 YYREEE (reference sequence). Trimming removed 6 bases from V and 6 bases from J; junction bases left unmatched: 5. CDR3 length: 13 residues.

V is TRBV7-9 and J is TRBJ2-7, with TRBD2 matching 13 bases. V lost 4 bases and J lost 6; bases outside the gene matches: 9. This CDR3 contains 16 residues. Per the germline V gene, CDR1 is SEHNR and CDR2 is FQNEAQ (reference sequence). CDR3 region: CASSSVGGLAGLEQYF. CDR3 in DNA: TGTGCCAGCAGCTCGGTAGGGGGACTAGCGGGACTCGAGCAGTACTTC.

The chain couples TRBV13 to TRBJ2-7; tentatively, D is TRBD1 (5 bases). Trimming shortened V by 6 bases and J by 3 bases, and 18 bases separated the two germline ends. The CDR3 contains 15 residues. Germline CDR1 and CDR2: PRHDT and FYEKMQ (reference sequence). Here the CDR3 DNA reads TGTGCCAGCAGTCAGGGCCTCACGAACTACTACGAGCAGTACGTC. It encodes CASSQGLTNYYEQYV.

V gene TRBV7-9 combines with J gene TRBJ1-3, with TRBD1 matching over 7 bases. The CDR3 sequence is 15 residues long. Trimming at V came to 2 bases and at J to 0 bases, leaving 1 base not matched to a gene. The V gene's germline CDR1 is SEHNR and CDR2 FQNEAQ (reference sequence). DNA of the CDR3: TGTGCCAGCAGCTTACGACAGGGCTCTGGAAACACCATATATTTT. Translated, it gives CASSLRQGSGNTIYF.

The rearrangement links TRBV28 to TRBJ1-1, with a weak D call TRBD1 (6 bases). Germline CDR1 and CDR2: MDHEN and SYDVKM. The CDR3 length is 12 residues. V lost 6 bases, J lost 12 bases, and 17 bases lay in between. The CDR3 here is CASRGGGRQSFF. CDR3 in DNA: TGTGCCAGCAGGGGAGGGGGACGGCAATCTTTCTTT.

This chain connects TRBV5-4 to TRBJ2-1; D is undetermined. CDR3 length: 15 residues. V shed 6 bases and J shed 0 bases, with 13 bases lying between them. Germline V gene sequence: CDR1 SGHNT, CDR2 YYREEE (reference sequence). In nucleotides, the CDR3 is TGTGCCAGCACCAACCCCGCCAACTCCTACAATGAGCAGTTCTTC. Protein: CASTNPANSYNEQFF.

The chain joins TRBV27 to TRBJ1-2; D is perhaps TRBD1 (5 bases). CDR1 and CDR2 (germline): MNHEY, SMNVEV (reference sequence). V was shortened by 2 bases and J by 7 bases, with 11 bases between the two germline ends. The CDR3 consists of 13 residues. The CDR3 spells CASSLAGPGGYTF. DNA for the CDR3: TGTGCCAGCAGTTTAGCGGGACCGGGTGGCTACACCTTC.

CDR3 DNA: TGTGCCAGCAGCTCCAGCGGGAGCGGTGTCGGGGAGCTGTTTTTT. The encoded protein is CASSSSGSGVGELFF. The chain recombines TRBV11-2 with TRBJ2-2; 8 nucleotides match TRBD2. From germline, CDR1 is SGHAT and CDR2 FQNNGV. J was trimmed by 7 bases and V by 4 bases; bases with no gene match: 8. CDR3 size: 15 residues.

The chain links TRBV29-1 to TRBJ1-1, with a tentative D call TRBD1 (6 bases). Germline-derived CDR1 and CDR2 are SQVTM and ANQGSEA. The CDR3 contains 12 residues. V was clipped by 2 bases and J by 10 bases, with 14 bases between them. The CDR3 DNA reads TGCAGCGTTGAACGGGGGCAACCAGCAGCTTTCTTT. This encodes CSVERGQPAAFF.

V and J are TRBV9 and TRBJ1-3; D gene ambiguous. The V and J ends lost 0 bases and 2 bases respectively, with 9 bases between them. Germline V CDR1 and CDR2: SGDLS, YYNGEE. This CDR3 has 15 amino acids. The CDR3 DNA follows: TGTGCCAGCAGCGTAGACATCAGGACTGGAAACACCATATATTTT. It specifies CASSVDIRTGNTIYF.

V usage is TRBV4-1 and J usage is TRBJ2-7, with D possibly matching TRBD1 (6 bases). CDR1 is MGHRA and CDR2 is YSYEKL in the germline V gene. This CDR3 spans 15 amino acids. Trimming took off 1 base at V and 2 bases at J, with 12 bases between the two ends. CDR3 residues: CASSQAMGHTYEQYF. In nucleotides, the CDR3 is TGCGCCAGCAGCCAAGCTATGGGACACACCTACGAGCAGTACTTC.

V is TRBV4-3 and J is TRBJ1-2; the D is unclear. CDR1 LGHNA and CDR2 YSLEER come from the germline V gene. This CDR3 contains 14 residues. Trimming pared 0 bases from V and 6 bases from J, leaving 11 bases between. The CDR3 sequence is CASSQDWAADGYTF. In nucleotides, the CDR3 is TGCGCCAGCAGCCAAGATTGGGCAGCAGATGGCTACACCTTC.

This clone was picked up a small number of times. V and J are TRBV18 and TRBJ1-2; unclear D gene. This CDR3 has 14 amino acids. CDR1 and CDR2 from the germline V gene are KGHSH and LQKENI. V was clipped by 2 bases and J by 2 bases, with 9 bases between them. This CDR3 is CASSPNGQNYGYTF. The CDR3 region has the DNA TGTGCCAGCTCACCAAATGGGCAAAACTATGGCTACACCTTC.

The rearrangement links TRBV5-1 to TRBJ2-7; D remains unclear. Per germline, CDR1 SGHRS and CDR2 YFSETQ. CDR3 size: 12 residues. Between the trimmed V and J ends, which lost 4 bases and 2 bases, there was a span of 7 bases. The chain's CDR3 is CASSAETYEQYF. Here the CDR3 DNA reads TGCGCCAGCAGCGCGGAAACCTACGAGCAGTACTTC.

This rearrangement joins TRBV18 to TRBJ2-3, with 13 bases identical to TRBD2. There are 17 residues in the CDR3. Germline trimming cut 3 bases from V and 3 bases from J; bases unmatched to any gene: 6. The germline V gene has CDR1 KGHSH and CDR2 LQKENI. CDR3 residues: CASSPLGLAGDTDTQYF. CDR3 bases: TGTGCCAGCTCACCCCTCGGACTAGCGGGAGATACAGATACGCAGTATTTT.

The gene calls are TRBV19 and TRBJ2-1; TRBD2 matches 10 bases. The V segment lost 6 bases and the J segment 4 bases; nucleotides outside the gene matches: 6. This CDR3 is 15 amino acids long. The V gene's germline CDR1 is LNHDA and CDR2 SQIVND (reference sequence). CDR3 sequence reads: CASSPGTSVYNEQFF. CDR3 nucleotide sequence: TGTGCCAGTAGCCCCGGGACTAGCGTATACAATGAGCAGTTCTTC.

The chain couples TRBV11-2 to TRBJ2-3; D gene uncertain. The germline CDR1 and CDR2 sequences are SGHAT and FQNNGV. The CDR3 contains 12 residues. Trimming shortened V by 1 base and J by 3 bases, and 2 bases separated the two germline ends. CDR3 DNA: TGTGCCAGCAGCTTAGGAACAGATACGCAGTATTTT. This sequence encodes CASSLGTDTQYF.

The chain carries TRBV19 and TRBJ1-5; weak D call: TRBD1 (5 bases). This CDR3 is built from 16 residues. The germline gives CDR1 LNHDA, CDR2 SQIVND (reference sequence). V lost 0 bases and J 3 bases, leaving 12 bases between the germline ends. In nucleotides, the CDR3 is TGTGCCAGTAGTATAGATTGGGGACGAGCCAATCAGCCCCAGCATTTT. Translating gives CASSIDWGRANQPQHF.

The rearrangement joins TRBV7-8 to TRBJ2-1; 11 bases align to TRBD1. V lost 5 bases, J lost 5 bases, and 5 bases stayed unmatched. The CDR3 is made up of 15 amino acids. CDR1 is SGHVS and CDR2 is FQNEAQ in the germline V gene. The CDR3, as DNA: TGTGCCAGCAGCCCAGGGACAGGGGGAAACAATGAGCAGTTCTTC. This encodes CASSPGTGGNNEQFF.

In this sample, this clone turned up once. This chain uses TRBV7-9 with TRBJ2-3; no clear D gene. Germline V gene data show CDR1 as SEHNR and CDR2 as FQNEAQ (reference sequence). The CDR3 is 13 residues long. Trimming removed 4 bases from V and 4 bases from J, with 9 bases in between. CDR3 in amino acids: CASSYSSADTQYF. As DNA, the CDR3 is TGTGCCAGCAGCTACTCGAGCGCAGATACGCAGTATTTT.

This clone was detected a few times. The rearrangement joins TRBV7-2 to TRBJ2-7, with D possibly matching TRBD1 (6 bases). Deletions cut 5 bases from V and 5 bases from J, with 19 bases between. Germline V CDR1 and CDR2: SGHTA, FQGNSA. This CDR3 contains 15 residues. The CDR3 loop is CASSTGTIQADEQYF. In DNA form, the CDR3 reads TGTGCCAGCAGCACCGGGACAATTCAAGCAGACGAGCAGTACTTC.

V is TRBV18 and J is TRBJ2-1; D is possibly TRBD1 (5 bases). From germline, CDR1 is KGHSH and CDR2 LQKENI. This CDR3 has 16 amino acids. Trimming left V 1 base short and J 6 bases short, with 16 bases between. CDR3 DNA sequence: TGTGCCAGCTCACCACGTAACCAGGGTGCGACCAATGAGCAGTTCTTC. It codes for CASSPRNQGATNEQFF.

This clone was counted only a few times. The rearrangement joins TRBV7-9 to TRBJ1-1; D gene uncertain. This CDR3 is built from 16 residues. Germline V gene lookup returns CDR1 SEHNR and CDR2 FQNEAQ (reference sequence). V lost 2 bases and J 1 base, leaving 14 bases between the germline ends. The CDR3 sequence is CASSLTSFPGNTEAFF. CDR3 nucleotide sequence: TGTGCCAGCAGCTTAACCTCGTTCCCGGGGAACACTGAAGCTTTCTTT.